This T cell receptor (beta chain) comes out of a study of blood T cell repertoires in COVID-19. Study at large: The origin of the acute and convalescent COVID-19 samples was the United States, Italy and Spain. Sample material is recorded as cDNA or gDNA derived from T cells, B-cell-depleted T cells, or PBMCs.

Authors' data handling: For nucleated cells, counts were estimated from reference gene primer amplification. Assay: immunoSEQ multiplex PCR; the TCRdb copy retains only in-frame clones and omits some. V, J and clone size reflect that table, while D and trimming were determined from the DNA. The sample contains around 260,000 clones, over 80% of which appear only once. Between the trimmed V and J ends, which lost 4 bases and 7 bases, there was a span of 11 bases. CDR1 is SGHDT, CDR2 YYEEEE, per germline. The CDR3 is made up of 13 amino acids. Only a few counts were recorded for this clone. The clonotype originates from a man aged 55-75 years who had recovered from COVID-19. The chain employs TRBV5-6 and TRBJ2-2; a weak D match, TRBD1 (6 bases). Sequencing was carried out using peripheral blood. The CDR3: CASSPQGYGELFF. In DNA form, the CDR3 reads TGTGCCAGCAGCCCCCAGGGGTACGGGGAGCTGTTTTTT.